This TCR beta chain is from a study of blood T cell repertoires in COVID-19. Background on the study: The study drew acute and convalescent COVID-19 samples from the United States, Italy and Spain. Sample material is recorded as cDNA or gDNA derived from T cells, B-cell-depleted T cells, or PBMCs.

In the original workflow: Cell counts per sample came from amplifying reference gene primers. TCRdb keeps only in-frame clones here, not all; method: immunoSEQ multiplex PCR. V, J and clone size were drawn from that table, and D and trimming were deduced from the DNA. The table records more than 150,000 clones, over 75% of them present only once. Germline V gene data show CDR1 as LGHNT and CDR2 as FRNRAP. Between the trimmed V and J ends, which lost 3 bases and 5 bases, there was a span of 10 bases. This CDR3 contains 13 residues. The sequenced sample was peripheral blood. The chain employs TRBV12-5 and TRBJ1-1, with D possibly being TRBD1 (5 bases). This TCR was recovered from a woman between 35 and 50 years old with acute or convalescent COVID-19. The CDR3: CASGFWGRTEAFF. The CDR3 DNA reads TGTGCTAGTGGTTTCTGGGGGAGGACTGAAGCTTTCTTT.